This T cell receptor beta chain was captured by sequencing in a study of T cell responses to AZD1222 COVID-19 vaccine. Findings and caveats of the study: Donors, mostly white British, included more females; clonal diversity was possibly underestimated.

The V gene lost 5 bases and the J gene lost 10 bases, with 8 bases spanning the gap. From germline, CDR1 is MNHNY and CDR2 SVGAGI (reference sequence). The CDR3 sequence is 10 residues long. Concerning this clone itself: Its matching antigen is unknown.

Using immunoSEQ multiplex PCR, the repertoire was profiled, and TCRdb retains in-frame clones only, with some absent. This table holds approximately 140,000 clones, about 90% found once. This rearrangement joins TRBV6-6 to TRBJ1-1; no clear D. The specimen comprised peripheral blood, sampled on day 0 of AZD1222 vaccination. This clonotype was sampled from an adult in good health. This CDR3 is CASSHQRAFF. In nucleotides, the CDR3 is TGTGCCAGCAGTCACCAGAGAGCTTTCTTT.